This T cell receptor (beta chain) derives from a study of blood T cell repertoires in COVID-19. Study overall: Donors in the United States, Italy and Spain gave samples during acute or convalescent COVID-19.

Trimming shortened V by 4 bases and J by 4 bases, and 10 bases separated the two germline ends. Germline CDR1 ENHRY, CDR2 SYGVKD. CDR3 length: 13 residues. The method was immunoSEQ multiplex PCR; TCRdb's version includes in-frame clones alone and lacks a portion of them. Of fewer than 250,000 clones in the sample, about nine tenths were seen once. The specimen was peripheral blood. This chain uses TRBV10-3 with TRBJ1-2; D is uncertain. This TCR was sampled from a man aged 25 to 40 with COVID-19, enrolled during active disease. The CDR3 DNA sequence: TGTGCCATCAGTGTGGAGGGTACCTATGGCTACACCTTC. It codes for CAISVEGTYGYTF.